This T cell receptor (beta chain) emerged from a study of early stage breast cancer tumors. A note on this clone: Its antigen is unidentified.

Assay used: immunoSEQ multiplex PCR; TCRdb lists only in-frame clones, some missing. Of about 19,000 clones listed, about 86% were seen once; the top ten hold about 1.7%. The CDR3 sequence is 15 residues long. In germline, CDR1 is SEHNR, CDR2 FQNEAQ (reference sequence). Trimming at V came to 3 bases and at J to 2 bases, leaving 5 bases not matched to a gene. Study-wide findings and caveats: Compared with adjacent normal breast, tumors showed around 2.7-fold denser, more clonal T cells. Enriched TCRB sequences shared across patients were mostly commonly generated sequences.

This clonotype originated in a person aged 65 to 85 with breast cancer. Sequencing was performed on blood. The chain has TRBV7-9 and TRBJ1-1; 8 bases agree with TRBD1. CDR3 nucleotide sequence: TGTGCCAGCAGCTTTCAGGGGGCACTTAACACTGAAGCTTTCTTT. Amino acids: CASSFQGALNTEAFF.